This T cell receptor beta chain comes out of a study of cytomegalovirus exposure and HLA in healthy donors. Study conclusions and caveats: HLA-A and HLA-B allele assignments for most subjects were reportedly predicted accurately using TCR beta sequences.

Unrecorded immune exposure was likely among donors, who were nominally healthy when sampled. The CDR3 runs 16 residues. Germline CDR1 reads WSHSY; CDR2 reads SAAADI. Trimming stripped 0 bases from V and 3 bases from J, with 12 bases between. The PCR was carried out with 60 Vbeta primers and 13 Jbeta primers. Sequencing was performed with immunoSEQ multiplex PCR; in TCRdb, only in-frame clones are kept and a portion is missing. Of 95,000 to 110,000 clones in the sample, about three quarters were seen once. Details on this clone: The antigen is undetermined.

Material: PBMCs. This TCR was recovered from a woman aged 18-35 years in good health and CMV-seropositive. The rearrangement joins TRBV10-2 to TRBJ1-5; TRBD1 is a possible D gene (5 bases). CDR3 protein: CASSESLGLDNQPQHF. The DNA of the CDR3 is TGCGCCAGCAGTGAGTCTCTGGGACTTGACAATCAGCCCCAGCATTTT.